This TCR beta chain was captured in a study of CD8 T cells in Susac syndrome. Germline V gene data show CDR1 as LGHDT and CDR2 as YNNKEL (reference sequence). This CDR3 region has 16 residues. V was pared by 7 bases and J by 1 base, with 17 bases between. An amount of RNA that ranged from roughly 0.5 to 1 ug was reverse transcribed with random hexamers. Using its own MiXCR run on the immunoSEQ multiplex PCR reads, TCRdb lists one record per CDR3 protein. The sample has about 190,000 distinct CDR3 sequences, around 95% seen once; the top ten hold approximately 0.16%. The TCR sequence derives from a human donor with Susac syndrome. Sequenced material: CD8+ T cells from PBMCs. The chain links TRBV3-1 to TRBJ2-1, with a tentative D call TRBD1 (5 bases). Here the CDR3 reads CASTQATVESYNEQFF. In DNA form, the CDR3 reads TGTGCCAGCACCCAGGCGACAGTTGAGTCCTACAATGAGCAGTTCTTC.